The source of this TCR beta chain is a study of identical twins. CDR3 length equals 18 residues. Germline values: CDR1 SGHTA, CDR2 FQGNSA. Trimming took 0 bases from V and 0 from J, leaving 12 bases between them. Whole-study findings and limits: Models underestimated TCR alpha sharing (out-of-frame) in monozygotic twins. Fewer insertions characterized abundant cord blood beta clonotypes, whereas memory repertoires showed none.

Turning to this clonotype: Its antigen remains unidentified.

TCRdb re-analysed the 5' RACE reads in MiXCR, keeping a single row per CDR3 protein. The sample holds about 280,000 distinct CDR3 sequences, about 8.3% seen once. The same data also contributed to another study, on yellow fever vaccine responses in identical twins.

The rearrangement links TRBV7-2 to TRBJ2-6; D is uncertain. Source material: memory (CD45RO+) T cells sorted from blood. The source of this sequence is a woman aged 18-29 years in good health. The CDR3 DNA follows: TGTGCCAGCAGCTTAGCGCATTGGGGTGCCTCTGGGGCCAACGTCCTGACTTTC. Its protein is CASSLAHWGASGANVLTF.